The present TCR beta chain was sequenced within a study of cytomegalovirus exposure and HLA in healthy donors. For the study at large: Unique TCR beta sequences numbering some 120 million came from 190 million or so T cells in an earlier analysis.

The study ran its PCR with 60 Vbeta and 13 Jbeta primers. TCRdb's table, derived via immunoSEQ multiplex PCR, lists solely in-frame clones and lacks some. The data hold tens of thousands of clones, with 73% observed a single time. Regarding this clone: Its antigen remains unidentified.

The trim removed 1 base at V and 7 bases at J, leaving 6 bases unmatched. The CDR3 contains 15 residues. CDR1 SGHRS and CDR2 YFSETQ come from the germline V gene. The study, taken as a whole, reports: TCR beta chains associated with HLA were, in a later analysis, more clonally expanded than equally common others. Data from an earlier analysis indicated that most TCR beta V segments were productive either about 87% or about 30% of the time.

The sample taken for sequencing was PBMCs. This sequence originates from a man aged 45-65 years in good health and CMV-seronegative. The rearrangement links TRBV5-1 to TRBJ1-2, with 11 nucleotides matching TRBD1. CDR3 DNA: TGCGCCAGCAGCTTGACGACGGGGACAGGGGGTGGCTACACCTTC. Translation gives CASSLTTGTGGGYTF. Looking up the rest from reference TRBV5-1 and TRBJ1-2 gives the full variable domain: KAGVTQTPRYLIKTRGQQVTLSCSPISGHRSVSWYQQTPGQGLQFLFEYFSETQRNKGNFPGRFSGRQFSNSRSEMNVSTLELGDSALYLCASSLTTGTGGGYTFGSGTRLTVV.